The source of this T cell receptor (beta chain) is a study of T-cell memory formation after mild COVID-19. Study details: Across donors, TCR clusters were largely donor specific.

Germline V gene sequence: CDR1 LGHNA, CDR2 YNFKEQ. V was clipped by 0 bases and J by 1 base, with 7 bases between them. The CDR3 has 14 amino acids. TCRdb recomputed calls from the 5' RACE reads with MiXCR, one row per CDR3 protein. Found here are roughly 450,000 distinct CDR3 sequences, 15% to 20% of them singletons; the top ten hold 9% to 15%. Findings and caveats of the study: CD4+ contracting clones lay mainly in CM and EM, CD8+ ones in EMRA. Detection of some responders pre-infection suggested pre-existing cross-reactive memory T cells participated.

This clonotype was seen repeatedly, ten times or more. Its target is not known. This sequence was found in an adult woman who had mild COVID-19 (a few samples of this study predate the infection). Cell type and time point are not known. This rearrangement joins TRBV4-2 to TRBJ2-7; possibly TRBD1 for D (5 bases). The sequencing sample was made of PBMCs or a T cell subset sorted from them (not recorded which). The CDR3 DNA reads TGTGCCAGCAGCCAAGAGACAGTGTCCTACGAGCAGTACTTC. Translation gives CASSQETVSYEQYF.